The rows below give T cell receptor beta chains drawn from one sample of a study of T cell changes during pregnancy in multiple sclerosis. The repertoire was sequenced with immunoSEQ multiplex PCR; TCRdb's copy has only in-frame clones and lacks some. Of more than 70,000 clones in the sample, about nine tenths are singletons; the top ten hold about 1.6%. The sequences come from peripheral blood, collected after pregnancy. All receptors derive from a female donor in good health, enrolled as a control in a pregnancy study. CDR3s include the opening cysteine and the closing phenylalanine or tryptophan. The order of the fields is J gene, clone size, D gene, V gene, CDR3 DNA, CDR3 protein. D genes are given only for firm matches. Clone size appears in some rows only: once, few, many, or a class for an expanded clone.

J gene: TRBJ1-1
clone size: NA
D gene: NA
V gene: TRBV18
CDR3 DNA: TGTGCCAGCTCACCAAACAGGGAGACTGAAGCTTTCTTT
CDR3 protein: CASSPNRETEAFF

J gene: TRBJ2-5
clone size: NA
D gene: NA
V gene: TRBV18
CDR3 DNA: TGTGCCAGCTCACTCTCCAGGGCAGAGACCCAGTACTTC
CDR3 protein: CASSLSRAETQYF

J gene: TRBJ1-5
clone size: NA
D gene: NA
V gene: TRBV6-5
CDR3 DNA: TGTGCCAGCAGTTTTTCCCGGGAGGAACAGCCCCAGCATTTT
CDR3 protein: CASSFSREEQPQHF

J gene: TRBJ1-2
clone size: NA
D gene: TRBD1
V gene: TRBV7-9
CDR3 DNA: TGTGCCAGCAGCATTTTGGAACAGGGGATCTCCTATGGCTACACCTTC
CDR3 protein: CASSILEQGISYGYTF

J gene: TRBJ1-1
clone size: NA
D gene: NA
V gene: TRBV6-4
CDR3 DNA: TGTGCCAGCCCACGGACAGCTGAAGCTTTCTTT
CDR3 protein: CASPRTAEAFF

J gene: TRBJ2-1
clone size: NA
D gene: TRBD2
V gene: TRBV7-2
CDR3 DNA: TGTGCCAGCAGCTTAGAACTAGCGGGGGCAAACGAGGAGCAGTTCTTC
CDR3 protein: CASSLELAGANEEQFF

J gene: TRBJ2-7
clone size: few
D gene: NA
V gene: TRBV28
CDR3 DNA: TGTGCCAGCAGTTTACTTGACAGCTCCTACGAGCAGTACTTC
CDR3 protein: CASSLLDSSYEQYF

J gene: TRBJ1-3
clone size: NA
D gene: TRBD1
V gene: TRBV7-2
CDR3 DNA: TGTGCCAGCAGCCCGGGACAGGGATATGATAGCTCTGGAAACACCATATATTTT
CDR3 protein: CASSPGQGYDSSGNTIYF

J gene: TRBJ2-5
clone size: NA
D gene: NA
V gene: TRBV29-1
CDR3 DNA: TGCAGCGCAGACAGGGGGCGGGGGGGGGTCGTTGAGACCCAGTACTTC
CDR3 protein: CSADRGRGGVVETQYF

J gene: TRBJ2-5
clone size: NA
D gene: TRBD2
V gene: TRBV7-3
CDR3 DNA: TGTGCCAGCAGTCTGCAAAGCGGGGGGGTAGAGACCCAGTACTTC
CDR3 protein: CASSLQSGGVETQYF

J gene: TRBJ2-5
clone size: NA
D gene: TRBD2
V gene: TRBV28
CDR3 DNA: TGTGCCCCCAGGGACCGGACTAGCGGGGGGGCGGAAACAATAGAGACCCAGTACTTC
CDR3 protein: CAPRDRTSGGAETIETQYF

J gene: TRBJ1-5
clone size: NA
D gene: NA
V gene: TRBV5-1
CDR3 DNA: TGCGCCAGCAGCCCGCAGGGGTCTGGCAATCAGCCCCAGCATTTT
CDR3 protein: CASSPQGSGNQPQHF

J gene: TRBJ1-2
clone size: NA
D gene: TRBD1
V gene: TRBV6-6
CDR3 DNA: TGTGCCAGCAGTGACAGGGGCTTCTATGGCTACACCTTC
CDR3 protein: CASSDRGFYGYTF

J gene: TRBJ2-3
clone size: NA
D gene: NA
V gene: TRBV11-2
CDR3 DNA: TGTGCCAGCGGGGGCCGAATAAGCACAGATACGCAGTATTTT
CDR3 protein: CASGGRISTDTQYF

J gene: TRBJ2-7
clone size: NA
D gene: TRBD1
V gene: TRBV4-2
CDR3 DNA: TGTGCCAGCAGCCAACCTATACTGACAGGGGAAAGGGGCGAGCAGTACTTC
CDR3 protein: CASSQPILTGERGEQYF

J gene: TRBJ1-2
clone size: NA
D gene: TRBD1
V gene: TRBV5-1
CDR3 DNA: TGCGCCAGCAGCCCGGAGACAGGGATTGGTGGCTACACCTTC
CDR3 protein: CASSPETGIGGYTF

J gene: TRBJ2-2
clone size: once
D gene: NA
V gene: TRBV7-2
CDR3 DNA: TGTGCCAGCACCCCAGTGAGCGGTACGAACACCGGGGAGCTGTTTTTT
CDR3 protein: CASTPVSGTNTGELFF

J gene: TRBJ2-4
clone size: NA
D gene: NA
V gene: TRBV7-3
CDR3 DNA: TGTGCCAGCAGTGAGTCAGGGTCCAGGGCCAAAAACATTCAGTACTTC
CDR3 protein: CASSESGSRAKNIQYF

J gene: TRBJ2-7
clone size: NA
D gene: NA
V gene: TRBV4-1
CDR3 DNA: TGCGCCAGCAGCCAAGCTTTATATAACTCCTACGAGCAGTACTTC
CDR3 protein: CASSQALYNSYEQYF

J gene: TRBJ1-2
clone size: NA
D gene: NA
V gene: TRBV7-2
CDR3 DNA: TGTGCCAGCAGCCCAAGGGGGGGAAGGCATGGCTACACCTTC
CDR3 protein: CASSPRGGRHGYTF

J gene: TRBJ1-1
clone size: NA
D gene: NA
V gene: TRBV19
CDR3 DNA: TGTGCCAGTAGTATAGCAGTGAACACTGAAGCTTTCTTT
CDR3 protein: CASSIAVNTEAFF

J gene: TRBJ1-3
clone size: NA
D gene: TRBD1
V gene: TRBV6-5
CDR3 DNA: TGTGCCAGCAGTTACGACAGGGCCGCTGGAAACACCATATATTTT
CDR3 protein: CASSYDRAAGNTIYF

J gene: TRBJ2-7
clone size: NA
D gene: TRBD1
V gene: TRBV30
CDR3 DNA: TGTGCCTGGAGACCGACAGGGGAGCACTACGAGCAGTACTTC
CDR3 protein: CAWRPTGEHYEQYF

J gene: TRBJ2-7
clone size: NA
D gene: TRBD1
V gene: TRBV19
CDR3 DNA: TGTGCCAGCTCCGGGACAGGGGGCGATGAGCAGTACTTC
CDR3 protein: CASSGTGGDEQYF

J gene: TRBJ2-3
clone size: NA
D gene: TRBD2
V gene: TRBV9
CDR3 DNA: TGTGCCAGCAGCGTAGAACTAGCGGGGGCAGATACGCAGTATTTT
CDR3 protein: CASSVELAGADTQYF

J gene: TRBJ1-6
clone size: NA
D gene: TRBD1
V gene: TRBV18
CDR3 DNA: TGTGCCAGCTCACCGAACAGGGGCAATTCACCCCTCCACTTT
CDR3 protein: CASSPNRGNSPLHF

J gene: TRBJ2-5
clone size: NA
D gene: TRBD2
V gene: TRBV28
CDR3 DNA: TGTGCCAGCAGAACCGGGACTAGCGGGGGGAGAGAGACCCAGTACTTC
CDR3 protein: CASRTGTSGGRETQYF

J gene: TRBJ1-2
clone size: NA
D gene: NA
V gene: TRBV4-2
CDR3 DNA: TGTGCCAGCAGCCAAGATTCGCCAGTCTATGGCTACACCTTC
CDR3 protein: CASSQDSPVYGYTF

J gene: TRBJ2-1
clone size: NA
D gene: TRBD1
V gene: TRBV2
CDR3 DNA: TGTGCCAGCAGCGGACAGGGAAGAGAGCAGTTCTTC
CDR3 protein: CASSGQGREQFF

J gene: TRBJ1-1
clone size: NA
D gene: TRBD1
V gene: TRBV11-3
CDR3 DNA: TGTGCCAGCAGCCTGACAGGGAATGGAGCTGAAGCTTTCTTT
CDR3 protein: CASSLTGNGAEAFF

J gene: TRBJ2-1
clone size: NA
D gene: NA
V gene: TRBV4-1
CDR3 DNA: TGCGCCAGCAGCCACGTGGATCTCGGGTTCTCCTCCTACAATGAGCAGTTCTTC
CDR3 protein: CASSHVDLGFSSYNEQFF

J gene: TRBJ1-2
clone size: NA
D gene: NA
V gene: TRBV10-1
CDR3 DNA: TGCGCCAGCAGTGATCGGGGGGGCTTAGAATATGGCTACACCTTC
CDR3 protein: CASSDRGGLEYGYTF

J gene: TRBJ1-1
clone size: NA
D gene: NA
V gene: TRBV2
CDR3 DNA: TGTGCCAGCAGTGGGGGGGAATTTACTGAAGCTTTCTTT
CDR3 protein: CASSGGEFTEAFF

J gene: TRBJ2-1
clone size: NA
D gene: TRBD1
V gene: TRBV5-6
CDR3 DNA: TGTGCCAGCAGCGTAGGACAGGCCTGGGTCGAGTTCTTC
CDR3 protein: CASSVGQAWVEFF

J gene: TRBJ1-2
clone size: NA
D gene: NA
V gene: TRBV28
CDR3 DNA: TGTGCCAGCAGTTCCCCGAGCTCCGAGGGCTATGGCTACACCTTC
CDR3 protein: CASSSPSSEGYGYTF

J gene: TRBJ1-1
clone size: NA
D gene: NA
V gene: TRBV20-1
CDR3 DNA: TGCAGTGCAACGGTCTGGACTGAAGCTTTCTTT
CDR3 protein: CSATVWTEAFF

J gene: TRBJ2-7
clone size: NA
D gene: NA
V gene: TRBV4-2
CDR3 DNA: TGTGCCAGCAGCCAAGAAGGAGGGGGCGGTGGCTACGAGCAGTACTTC
CDR3 protein: CASSQEGGGGGYEQYF

J gene: TRBJ1-1
clone size: NA
D gene: NA
V gene: TRBV7-2
CDR3 DNA: TGTGCCAGCAGCTTAGCTCGGGGGTACACTGAAGCTTTCTTT
CDR3 protein: CASSLARGYTEAFF

J gene: TRBJ1-2
clone size: NA
D gene: NA
V gene: TRBV4-1
CDR3 DNA: TGCGCCAGCAGCGTAGACCTGGACAGATTATTCTATGGCTACACCTTC
CDR3 protein: CASSVDLDRLFYGYTF

J gene: TRBJ1-5
clone size: few
D gene: NA
V gene: TRBV28
CDR3 DNA: TGTGCCAGCACCAGGTTGTCGGGGAATCAGCCCCAGCATTTT
CDR3 protein: CASTRLSGNQPQHF

J gene: TRBJ2-2
clone size: NA
D gene: NA
V gene: TRBV4-3
CDR3 DNA: TGCGCCAGCAGCCTAGACGGGAAAAACACCGGGGAGCTGTTTTTT
CDR3 protein: CASSLDGKNTGELFF

J gene: TRBJ2-5
clone size: NA
D gene: TRBD1
V gene: TRBV5-1
CDR3 DNA: TGCGCCAGCAGCTCGGCAGGGGGCGAAGAGACCCAGTACTTC
CDR3 protein: CASSSAGGEETQYF

J gene: TRBJ1-4
clone size: few
D gene: NA
V gene: TRBV14
CDR3 DNA: TGTGCCAGCAGACCCGACATTAATGAAAAACTGTTTTTT
CDR3 protein: CASRPDINEKLFF

J gene: TRBJ1-2
clone size: NA
D gene: NA
V gene: TRBV4-1
CDR3 DNA: TGCGCCAGCAGCCAAGTTCCAGGGGAATTCGATGGCTACACCTTC
CDR3 protein: CASSQVPGEFDGYTF

J gene: TRBJ2-6
clone size: NA
D gene: NA
V gene: TRBV18
CDR3 DNA: TGTGCCAGCGCATGGAGCTCTGGGGCCAACGTCCTGACTTTC
CDR3 protein: CASAWSSGANVLTF

J gene: TRBJ1-1
clone size: NA
D gene: NA
V gene: TRBV18
CDR3 DNA: TGTGCCAGCTCACGCCAATCCCCGACGGCGGGCAAGAACACTGAAGCTTTCTTT
CDR3 protein: CASSRQSPTAGKNTEAFF

J gene: TRBJ1-1
clone size: NA
D gene: TRBD1
V gene: TRBV7-9
CDR3 DNA: TGTGCCAGCAGCCGACAGGGTACGAACACTGAAGCTTTCTTT
CDR3 protein: CASSRQGTNTEAFF

J gene: TRBJ1-5
clone size: once
D gene: NA
V gene: TRBV6-5
CDR3 DNA: TGTGCCAGCAGTTATACGCGGCCCGGGGGTCAGCCCCAGCATTTT
CDR3 protein: CASSYTRPGGQPQHF

J gene: TRBJ1-3
clone size: NA
D gene: NA
V gene: TRBV29-1
CDR3 DNA: TGCAGCGCCGGGACATCTGGAAACACCATATATTTT
CDR3 protein: CSAGTSGNTIYF

J gene: TRBJ1-2
clone size: NA
D gene: NA
V gene: TRBV7-9
CDR3 DNA: TGTGCCAGCGGGGACGACAGGTGGTATGGCTACACCTTC
CDR3 protein: CASGDDRWYGYTF

J gene: TRBJ1-2
clone size: NA
D gene: NA
V gene: TRBV12-5
CDR3 DNA: TGTGCTAGTGGTCCGACAGGCCAAGTGTTCCCCTATGGCTACACCTTC
CDR3 protein: CASGPTGQVFPYGYTF

J gene: TRBJ1-5
clone size: NA
D gene: NA
V gene: TRBV19
CDR3 DNA: TGTGCCCTCGGCACAGTAGACCAGCCCCAGCATTTT
CDR3 protein: CALGTVDQPQHF